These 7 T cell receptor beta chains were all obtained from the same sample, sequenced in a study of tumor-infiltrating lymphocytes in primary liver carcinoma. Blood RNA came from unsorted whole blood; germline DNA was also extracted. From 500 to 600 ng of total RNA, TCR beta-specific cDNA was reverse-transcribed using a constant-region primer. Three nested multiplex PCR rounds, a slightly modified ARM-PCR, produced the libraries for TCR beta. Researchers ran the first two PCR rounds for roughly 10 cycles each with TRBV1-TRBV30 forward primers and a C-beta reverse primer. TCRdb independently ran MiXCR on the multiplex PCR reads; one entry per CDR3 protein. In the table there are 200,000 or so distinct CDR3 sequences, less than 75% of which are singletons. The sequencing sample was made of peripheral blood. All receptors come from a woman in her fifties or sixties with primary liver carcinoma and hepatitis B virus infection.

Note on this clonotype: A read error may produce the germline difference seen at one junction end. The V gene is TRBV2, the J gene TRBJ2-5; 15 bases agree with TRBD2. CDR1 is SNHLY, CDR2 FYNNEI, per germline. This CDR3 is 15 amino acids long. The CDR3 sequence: CACSRTSGRGETQYF. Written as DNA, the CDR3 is TGTGCCTGCAGTCGGACTAGCGGGAGGGGAGAGACCCAGTACTTC.

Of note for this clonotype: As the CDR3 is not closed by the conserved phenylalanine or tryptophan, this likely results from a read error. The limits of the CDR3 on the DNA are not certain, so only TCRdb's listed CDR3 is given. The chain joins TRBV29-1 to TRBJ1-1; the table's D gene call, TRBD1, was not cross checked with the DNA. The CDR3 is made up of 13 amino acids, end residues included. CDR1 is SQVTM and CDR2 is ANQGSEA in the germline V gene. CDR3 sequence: CSVEDRVGTEDFI.

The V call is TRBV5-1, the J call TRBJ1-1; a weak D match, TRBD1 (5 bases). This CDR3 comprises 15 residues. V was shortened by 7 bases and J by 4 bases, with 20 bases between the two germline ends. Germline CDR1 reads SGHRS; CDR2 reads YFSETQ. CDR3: CASRGAGNRSTEAFF. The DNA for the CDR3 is TGCGCCAGCCGTGGGGCGGGAAACAGGAGCACTGAAGCTTTCTTT.

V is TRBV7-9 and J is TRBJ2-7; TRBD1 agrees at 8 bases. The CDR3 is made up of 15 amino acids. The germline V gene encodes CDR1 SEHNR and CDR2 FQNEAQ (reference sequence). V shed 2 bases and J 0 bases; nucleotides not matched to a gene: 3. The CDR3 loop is CASSLRQGSSYEQYF. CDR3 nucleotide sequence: TGTGCCAGCAGCTTACGACAGGGGAGCTCCTACGAGCAGTACTTC.

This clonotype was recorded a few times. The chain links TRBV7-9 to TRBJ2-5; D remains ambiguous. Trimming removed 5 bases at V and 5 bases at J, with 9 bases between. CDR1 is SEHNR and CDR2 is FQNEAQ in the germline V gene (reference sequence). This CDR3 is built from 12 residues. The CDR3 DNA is TGTGCCAGCAGCACTGCTAGGGAGACCCAGTACTTC. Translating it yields CASSTARETQYF.

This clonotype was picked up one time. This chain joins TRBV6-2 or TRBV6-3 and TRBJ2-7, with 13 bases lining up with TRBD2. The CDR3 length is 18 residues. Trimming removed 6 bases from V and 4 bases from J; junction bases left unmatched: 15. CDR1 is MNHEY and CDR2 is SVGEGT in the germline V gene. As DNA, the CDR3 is TGTGCCAGCAGCCATGGGACCGGGACTAGCGGGAAAAAGTACGAGCAGTACTTC. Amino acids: CASSHGTGTSGKKYEQYF.

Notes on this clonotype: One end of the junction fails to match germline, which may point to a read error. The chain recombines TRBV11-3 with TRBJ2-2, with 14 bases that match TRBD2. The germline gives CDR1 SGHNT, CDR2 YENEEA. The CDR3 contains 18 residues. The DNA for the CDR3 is TGTGTCAGCAGTAAATCCGGGACTAGCGGGAGACGGAACGGGGAGCTGTTTTTT. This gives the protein CVSSKSGTSGRRNGELFF.